This T cell receptor (beta chain) was captured in a study of CXCR3-negative and CXCR3-positive naive CD8 T cells. Regarding the study as a whole: Naive CXCR3-positive and CXCR3-negative cells shared TRBV-TRBJ usage; memory cells diverged. Comparably high diversity was seen in both naive subsets, and much lower diversity in memory CD8+ cells.

The CDR3 has 16 amino acids. Germline V gene sequence: CDR1 SGHVS, CDR2 FQNEAQ. UMI labels and 5' RACE were used to prepare the TRB cDNA libraries. TCRdb reprocessed the 5' RACE reads; each CDR3 protein has one entry and no DNA is given. This sample lists about 30,000 distinct CDR3 sequences; its ten largest clones have roughly a tenth. CD8+ T cell subsets were each sorted in triplicate, 300,000 or so cells apiece. For this clonotype: What it binds is unknown.

The sequenced material came from memory CD8+ T cells from blood. This receptor was obtained from a human donor in good health. Some clones in this sample may be carry-over from other donors' samples. The rearrangement links TRBV7-8 to TRBJ1-2; the D gene TCRdb calls, TRBD1, cannot be checked with no DNA. CDR3 protein: CASSTYGYLGLYGYTF.